This T cell receptor (beta chain) comes out of a study of early stage breast cancer tumors. On the study more broadly: Under 10 ER+/PR+/HER2- tumors were invasive ductal; a few were invasive lobular. Overall study findings and caveats: Tumors had approximately 2.7-fold higher T cell density than normal breast. In about 90% of the 16 patients, blood comparison separated tumor from normal breast.

Germline V gene lookup returns CDR1 SQVTM and CDR2 ANQGSEA. The V gene lost 3 bases and the J gene lost 7 bases, with 10 bases spanning the gap. The CDR3 is made up of 12 amino acids. Each sample had two DNA replicates, 0.45 to 0.65 ug blood or around 1.5 ug tissue. The table came from immunoSEQ multiplex PCR; TCRdb's copy has only in-frame clones and leaves some out. Here the sample spans 25,000 to 30,000 clones, around 50% being singletons. On this clone: Its antigen is unknown.

The V gene is TRBV29-1, the J gene TRBJ2-1, with D unclear. The sequence came from a person aged 45 to 60 with breast cancer. Sequencing was performed on breast tumor tissue. The CDR3: CSVEVAGNEQFF. The CDR3 DNA is TGCAGCGTTGAGGTCGCCGGTAATGAGCAGTTCTTC.